Listed below are T cell receptor beta chains from one sample, sequenced in a study of shared clonotypes between healthy human individuals. TCRdb's table, derived via immunoSEQ multiplex PCR, lists solely in-frame clones and lacks some. Among about 600,000 clones listed, less than 97% were seen once. Sequenced sample: naive CD8+ T cells sorted from blood. These TCRs come from a woman between 25 and 40 years old in good health. The CDR3 runs from the conserved cysteine through the conserved F or W. A D gene is named only where the DNA matches it firmly. Clone size, where shown, is once, few, many, or a class for clones that have expanded.

D gene,clone size,V gene,J gene,CDR3 DNA,CDR3 protein
TRBD2,.,TRBV5-4,TRBJ2-7,TGTGCCAGCAGCGTAGGTTCCGGGGGGTACGAGCAGTACTTC,CASSVGSGGYEQYF
TRBD1,.,TRBV29-1,TRBJ1-2,TGCAGCGTAGATGAACCGGGACAGCATGGCTACACCTTC,CSVDEPGQHGYTF
.,.,TRBV15,TRBJ1-2,TGTGCCACCAGCAGAGGCCCGGGAGTTGATGGCTACACCTTC,CATSRGPGVDGYTF
.,.,TRBV7-8,TRBJ2-7,TGTGCCAGCAGCTTAGTGAGGGAGCAGTACTTC,CASSLVREQYF
TRBD1,.,TRBV5-8,TRBJ2-7,TGTGCCAGCAGTTTCAGCACAGGGGCCTACGAGCAGTACTTC,CASSFSTGAYEQYF
TRBD1,.,TRBV11-2,TRBJ1-5,TGTGCCAGCAGTCTATTTACAGGGGACAATCAGCCCCAGCATTTT,CASSLFTGDNQPQHF
.,.,TRBV28,TRBJ2-1,TGTGCCAGCAGTTTCGACACCTTAGTCTCCTACAATGAGCAGTTCTTC,CASSFDTLVSYNEQFF
TRBD1,.,TRBV27,TRBJ2-7,TGTGCCAGCAGCCCCCTTAGTGGGGTGACAGGGGGCTCCTACGAGCAGTACTTC,CASSPLSGVTGGSYEQYF
.,.,TRBV27,TRBJ2-2,TGTGCCAGCAGTTTGGGCGGACCCGGGGAGCTGTTTTTT,CASSLGGPGELFF
TRBD1,.,TRBV19,TRBJ1-5,TGTGCCAGTAGTTGGGACAGGGACCCCAATCAGCCCCAGCATTTT,CASSWDRDPNQPQHF
TRBD1,.,TRBV19,TRBJ2-7,TGTGCCAGTAGTACGTGGGGACAGGGCTCCTACGAGCAGTACTTC,CASSTWGQGSYEQYF
TRBD2,.,TRBV2,TRBJ2-1,TGTGCCAGCAGGACTAGCGTCAGCTCCTACAATGAGCAGTTCTTC,CASRTSVSSYNEQFF
.,.,TRBV27,TRBJ2-1,TGTGCCAGCAGTTTACCCCATGGGGAGCAGTTCTTC,CASSLPHGEQFF
.,few,TRBV5-8,TRBJ2-2,TGTGCCAGCAGCTTGGCGGCCAGAACGGGCCTTACGGAGCTGTTTTTT,CASSLAARTGLTELFF
.,.,TRBV5-1,TRBJ2-1,TGCGCCAGCAGCTTGATAGAGAGCTCCTACAATGAGCAGTTCTTC,CASSLIESSYNEQFF
.,.,TRBV6-4,TRBJ2-1,TGTGCCAGCAGTGACGACGGGATGAACTACAATGAGCAGTTCTTC,CASSDDGMNYNEQFF
.,.,TRBV27,TRBJ2-2,TGTGCCAGCAGTTCATCCCCGGCTAGGTCGATTTCCGGGGAGCTGTTTTTT,CASSSSPARSISGELFF
.,.,TRBV5-1,TRBJ1-4,TGCGCCAGCAGCCCACGCCGTGGCGGCTATGAAAAACTGTTTTTT,CASSPRRGGYEKLFF
.,.,TRBV27,TRBJ1-5,TGTGCCAGCAGCGCCACAAATCTTGGTCAGCCCCAGCATTTT,CASSATNLGQPQHF
TRBD2,.,TRBV9,TRBJ2-5,TGTGCCAGCAGCCCATGGGCGGGAGGGCCTATTGAGACCCAGTACTTC,CASSPWAGGPIETQYF
.,.,TRBV29-1,TRBJ2-1,TGCAGCGTTGAAGATCCTAGCGTCAATGAGCAGTTCTTC,CSVEDPSVNEQFF
.,.,TRBV4-1,TRBJ1-3,TGCGCCAGCAGCCAAGATTTGGTGCGCTCTGGAAACACCATATATTTT,CASSQDLVRSGNTIYF